The present TCR beta chain was sequenced within a study of T-cell memory formation after mild COVID-19. MiXCR, applied by TCRdb to the 5' RACE reads, yields one record per CDR3 protein. The table records 580,000 or so distinct CDR3 sequences, 17% of them present only once. With V trimmed by 6 bases and J by 8 bases, 9 bases remained unmatched. The germline CDR1 and CDR2 sequences are SEHNR and FQNEAQ (reference sequence). CDR3 size: 14 residues. This clonotype was observed a few times. The chain recombines TRBV7-9 with TRBJ2-1; 8 bases agree with TRBD2. This clonotype was obtained from an adult woman who had mild COVID-19 (a few samples of this study predate the infection). Cell type and time point are not known. Sequencing was done on a sample of PBMCs or a T cell subset sorted from them (not recorded which). The CDR3 reads CASRSEAGGDEQFF. CDR3 bases: TGTGCCAGCAGATCCGAGGCGGGGGGCGATGAGCAGTTCTTC.